One sample yielded the 32 T cell receptor beta chains listed below, sequenced in a study of blood T cell repertoires in COVID-19. The protocol was immunoSEQ multiplex PCR, while the TCRdb copy is restricted to in-frame clones and leaves out a portion. The data hold 180,000 or so clones, with just under 90% observed a single time. The sequenced sample consisted of peripheral blood. The source of these receptors is a young man with active or convalescent COVID-19.

The chain carries TRBV12-5 and TRBJ1-4; 7 bases line up with TRBD1. The CDR3 is 16 residues long. Germline V CDR1 and CDR2: LGHNT, FRNRAP. The V gene end was trimmed by 1 base and the J gene end by 8 bases; junction bases not matched to a gene: 10. CDR3 DNA: TGTGCTAGTGGTTTGGCCTGGACAGGACCGCCCGAAAAACTGTTTTTT. It is translated as CASGLAWTGPPEKLFF.

The chain joins TRBV7-2 to TRBJ2-5; tentative D call: TRBD2 (6 bases). The V gene lost 7 bases and the J gene lost 7 bases, with 25 bases spanning the gap. CDR1 SGHTA and CDR2 FQGNSA come from the germline V gene. The CDR3 totals 16 residues. The CDR3 sequence is CASIGGLEPLGVTQYF. For the CDR3, the DNA is TGTGCCAGCATCGGGGGACTGGAGCCGTTGGGGGTGACCCAGTACTTC.

The chain employs TRBV18 and TRBJ1-6, with no clear D. The V gene lost 8 bases and the J gene lost 7 bases, with 12 bases spanning the gap. This CDR3 has 13 amino acids. From germline, CDR1 is KGHSH and CDR2 LQKENI. The CDR3 sequence is CASAYQENSPLHF. CDR3 DNA: TGTGCCAGCGCGTACCAAGAGAATTCACCCCTCCACTTT.

This rearrangement joins TRBV20-1 to TRBJ1-2; D might be TRBD1 (5 bases). This CDR3 has 14 residues. The germline CDR1 and CDR2 sequences are DFQATT and SNEGSKA (reference sequence). V was clipped by 3 bases and J by 1 base, with 12 bases between them. In DNA form, the CDR3 reads TGCAGTGCTAGTCCTGCGGGGCTTAACTATGGCTACACCTTC. Amino acids: CSASPAGLNYGYTF.

V gene TRBV9 combines with J gene TRBJ2-3; the match to TRBD2 covers 13 bases. V was pared by 1 base and J by 6 bases, with 5 bases of the junction left unmatched. CDR3 length equals 16 residues. CDR1 and CDR2 (germline): SGDLS, YYNGEE. CDR3 DNA sequence: TGTGCCAGCAGCGTACAACTAGCGGGAGGGTCGGATACGCAGTATTTT. Protein product: CASSVQLAGGSDTQYF.

With regard to this clone: A junction boundary mismatches the germline segment, possibly from a read error. V gene TRBV7-7 combines with J gene TRBJ1-3; 7 bases fit TRBD1. The CDR3 is 17 amino acids. Germline CDR1 reads SSHAT; CDR2 reads FNYEAQ (reference sequence). The CDR3 DNA reads TGTGCTAGCAGCTTAGGGGCCGGGACAGCCTCTGGAAACACCATATATTTT. The encoded protein is CASSLGAGTASGNTIYF.

This chain connects TRBV7-9 to TRBJ1-1, with a possible D match to TRBD1 (6 bases). The ends were cut back, 1 base at V and 5 bases at J, with 14 bases in the middle. The CDR3 is 15 amino acids. Looked up from germline, CDR1 is SEHNR and CDR2 is FQNEAQ (reference sequence). The CDR3 loop is CASSLGQGMRTEAFF. In nucleotides, the CDR3 is TGTGCCAGCAGCTTAGGCCAGGGGATGAGGACTGAAGCTTTCTTT.

V usage is TRBV5-4 and J usage is TRBJ2-1; a weak D match, TRBD2 (6 bases). The CDR3 has 14 amino acids. Germline values: CDR1 SGHNT, CDR2 YYREEE (reference sequence). The V end lost 3 bases, the J end lost 8 bases, and 15 bases lay between the germline ends. This CDR3 is CASSSPSGFDEQFF. Written as DNA, the CDR3 is TGTGCCAGCAGCTCCCCCAGCGGGTTCGATGAGCAGTTCTTC.

This clone has only a few counts. This rearrangement joins TRBV6-4 to TRBJ1-5; TRBD1 matches 9 bases. This CDR3 is built from 15 residues. Germline V gene data show CDR1 as MRHNA and CDR2 as SNTAGT. The V gene end was trimmed by 6 bases and the J gene end by 4 bases; junction bases not matched to a gene: 7. CDR3 sequence (DNA): TGTGCCAGCAGCCTGACAGGGGGGGATAATCAGCCCCAGCATTTT. Translated, it gives CASSLTGGDNQPQHF.

The chain links TRBV5-5 to TRBJ2-3, with TRBD2 matching 14 bases. The CDR3 sequence is 18 residues long. V was clipped by 4 bases and J by 0 bases; unmatched bases: 7. Germline CDR1 reads SGHKS; CDR2 reads YYEKEE (reference sequence). Here the CDR3 reads CASSLGTSGGFSTDTQYF. As DNA, the CDR3 is TGTGCCAGCAGCCTCGGGACTAGCGGGGGTTTTAGCACAGATACGCAGTATTTT.

The rearrangement uses TRBV19 and TRBJ1-5, with D uncertain. The V end was cut by 3 bases, the J end by 1 base, with 16 bases between. The CDR3 is 17 amino acids. Germline CDR1 reads LNHDA; CDR2 reads SQIVND (reference sequence). For the CDR3, the DNA is TGTGCCAGTAGTATGAGAACGGCAGGCGAGAGCAATCAGCCCCAGCATTTT. It translates to CASSMRTAGESNQPQHF.

As for this clone: Sequence at one end of the junction differs from germline and may be a read error. This sequence joins TRBV24-1 and TRBJ1-6; 8 bases map to TRBD1. In germline, CDR1 is KGHDR, CDR2 SFDVKD. CDR3 length: 13 residues. Written as DNA, the CDR3 is TGTGCCCCCAGACAGGGGAAAGATTCACCCCTCCACTTT. Translation: CAPRQGKDSPLHF.

The V and J genes are TRBV28 and TRBJ1-4; D is unresolved. Trimming left V 5 bases short and J 7 bases short, with 2 bases between. CDR3 length: 10 residues. Germline V gene sequence: CDR1 MDHEN, CDR2 SYDVKM. CDR3 in DNA: TGTGCCAGCAGTCGTGAAAAACTGTTTTTT. Amino acids: CASSREKLFF.

This clone was picked up one time. V is TRBV6-5 and J is TRBJ1-2, with 7 bases lining up with TRBD1. Germline CDR1 reads MNHEY; CDR2 reads SVGAGI. V was pared by 6 bases and J by 12 bases, with 16 bases of the junction left unmatched. The CDR3 contains 14 residues. The CDR3 region is CASRDTLGTARDTF. The DNA for the CDR3 is TGTGCCAGCAGAGATACCTTAGGGACAGCCCGCGACACCTTC.

In this sample, this clone turned up many times. The CDR3 DNA is TGCGCCAGCAGCTTGGAACTAGCGGGAGTAGGTTCAGATACGCAGTATTTT. Translated: CASSLELAGVGSDTQYF. This rearrangement joins TRBV5-1 to TRBJ2-3, with 11 bases fitting TRBD2. J was trimmed by 4 bases and V by 0 bases; bases with no gene match: 7. Germline loops: CDR1 SGHRS, CDR2 YFSETQ. This CDR3 is built from 17 residues.

V gene TRBV6-5 combines with J gene TRBJ2-1; 8 bases match TRBD2. The germline gives CDR1 MNHEY, CDR2 SVGAGI. The ends lost 10 bases at V and 7 bases at J; junction bases unmatched: 12. This CDR3 spans 14 amino acids. The CDR3 loop reads CATRGAGGVNEQFF. The CDR3 DNA reads TGTGCCACCCGCGGGGCGGGAGGTGTAAATGAGCAGTTCTTC.

The V gene is TRBV18, the J gene TRBJ2-3, with D uncertain. The germline V gene encodes CDR1 KGHSH and CDR2 LQKENI. The CDR3 consists of 14 residues. Trimming stripped 6 bases from V and 2 bases from J, with 12 bases between. This chain's CDR3 is CASSRTEITDTQYF. The DNA of the CDR3 is TGTGCCAGCTCCCGAACGGAGATCACAGATACGCAGTATTTT.

The rearrangement links TRBV27 to TRBJ1-5; D possibly corresponds to TRBD1 (5 bases). This CDR3 contains 14 residues. V lost 4 bases and J 15 bases, leaving 22 bases between the germline ends. Germline V lookup: CDR1 MNHEY, CDR2 SMNVEV (reference sequence). The CDR3 is CASSSTNGQPHRHF. The CDR3 nucleotides are TGTGCCAGCAGTTCCACGAACGGACAACCGCACCGGCATTTT.

This clone has a single count. The CDR3 DNA reads as TGTGCCAGCAGCCAAGTCTCCCCAGGGGCGCGCAAAAACATTCAGTACTTC. It encodes CASSQVSPGARKNIQYF. The V call is TRBV14, the J call TRBJ2-4; D possibly corresponds to TRBD1 (6 bases). Looked up from germline, CDR1 is SGHDN and CDR2 is FVKESK. CDR3 length: 17 residues. Trimming stripped 1 base from V and 3 bases from J, with 16 bases between.

The rearrangement joins TRBV3-1 (or the pseudogene TRBV3-2) to TRBJ1-5; the D gene is possibly TRBD1 (6 bases). Deletions cut 4 bases from V and 6 bases from J, with 13 bases between. The CDR3 spans 14 residues. Germline CDR1 and CDR2: LGHDT and YNNKEL (reference sequence). The CDR3 protein is CASSLQGIGQPQHF. DNA of the CDR3: TGTGCCAGCAGCCTGCAGGGGATTGGTCAGCCCCAGCATTTT.

The chain uses TRBV9 and TRBJ2-5; maybe TRBD2 (5 bases). Germline V gives CDR1 SGDLS, CDR2 YYNGEE. Trimming pared 0 bases from V and 1 base from J, leaving 13 bases between. CDR3 size: 16 residues. The CDR3 region has the DNA TGTGCCAGCAGCGTAGCTGCGTTTAGCGCCCAAGAGACCCAGTACTTC. It translates to CASSVAAFSAQETQYF.

To note about this clone: One end of the junction is discordant with germline, which a read error may explain. This chain connects TRBV12-3 or TRBV12-4 to TRBJ2-2, with a possible D match to TRBD2 (6 bases). CDR3 length equals 11 residues. CDR3 residues: CASSFSTGTSF. The CDR3 DNA reads TGTGCCAGCAGTTTCTCGACCGGGACTTCTTTT.

The chain employs TRBV2 and TRBJ1-6, with 7 bases that match TRBD1. Germline lookup yields CDR1 SNHLY and CDR2 FYNNEI. V lost 6 bases, J lost 6 bases, and 8 bases stayed unmatched. The CDR3 contains 15 residues. CDR3 residues: CASSSEGQSNSPLHF. CDR3 DNA sequence: TGTGCCAGCAGCTCAGAGGGACAGAGTAATTCACCCCTCCACTTT.

The chain recombines TRBV27 with TRBJ1-5, with 7 bases lining up with TRBD1. The CDR3 sequence is 15 residues long. V was clipped by 6 bases and J by 1 base; unmatched bases: 6. The germline V gene encodes CDR1 MNHEY and CDR2 SMNVEV (reference sequence). CDR3 DNA sequence: TGTGCCAGCAGCCGAGGGGGCGGGAGCAATCAGCCCCAGCATTTT. It yields the protein CASSRGGGSNQPQHF.

Relative to its sample, this clone is medium-sized. This rearrangement joins TRBV6-1 to TRBJ2-7; 7 nucleotides agree with TRBD2. The CDR3 has 15 residues. V trimming: 0 bases; J trimming: 0 bases; junction bases outside the gene matches: 2. Looked up from germline, CDR1 is MNHNS and CDR2 is SASEGT. CDR3 DNA: TGTGCCAGCAGTGAAGCGCCTAGCGGCTCCTACGAGCAGTACTTC. Its protein product is CASSEAPSGSYEQYF.

The chain recombines TRBV12-3 or TRBV12-4 with TRBJ1-5; D might be TRBD1 (5 bases). Deletions cut 3 bases from V and 9 bases from J, with 6 bases between. This CDR3 has 11 amino acids. The CDR3: CASSFTGPQHF. The CDR3 nucleotides are TGTGCCAGCAGTTTTACAGGGCCCCAGCATTTT.

The genes are TRBV3-1 (or the pseudogene TRBV3-2) and TRBJ1-2, with 9 bases lining up with TRBD1. V lost 3 bases and J lost 8; bases outside the gene matches: 7. CDR3 length equals 14 residues. Per germline, CDR1 LGHDT and CDR2 YNNKEL (reference sequence). The CDR3 bases are TGTGCCAGCAGCCAGAACACAGGGGGCCGGGGCTACACCTTC. As protein: CASSQNTGGRGYTF.

This clone came up once. This chain joins TRBV28 and TRBJ2-5, with a weak D call TRBD2 (6 bases). The V and J ends lost 6 bases and 0 bases respectively, with 11 bases between them. Per germline, CDR1 MDHEN and CDR2 SYDVKM. There are 14 residues in the CDR3. CDR3 DNA: TGTGCCAGCAGCTGGGGGAGGTACCAAGAGACCCAGTACTTC. Translation: CASSWGRYQETQYF.

The chain employs TRBV5-1 and TRBJ2-7; 9 bases align to TRBD2. V trimming: 2 bases; J trimming: 4 bases; junction bases outside the gene matches: 4. From germline, CDR1 is SGHRS and CDR2 YFSETQ. CDR3 length: 14 residues. The CDR3 region has the DNA TGCGCCAGCAGCTTTAGCGGGAGCGGGTACGAGCAGTACTTC. This translates into CASSFSGSGYEQYF.

The CDR3 DNA sequence: TGTGCCAGCAATAGTCCTCGGCAGCCCCAGCATTTT. Translating gives CASNSPRQPQHF. The chain uses TRBV6-5 and TRBJ1-5, with D unresolved. V lost 7 bases and J 7 bases, leaving 11 bases between the germline ends. The CDR3 is made up of 12 amino acids. Germline V gene sequence: CDR1 MNHEY, CDR2 SVGAGI.

The chain employs TRBV28 and TRBJ2-7; D is perhaps TRBD1 (7 bases). Trimming left V 0 bases short and J 5 bases short, with 14 bases between. The CDR3 is made up of 15 amino acids. Germline loops: CDR1 MDHEN, CDR2 SYDVKM. The CDR3 region is CASSLWAGGRNEQYF. The CDR3, as DNA: TGTGCCAGCAGTTTATGGGCAGGGGGGCGAAACGAGCAGTACTTC.

This clone appeared a single time. CDR3 region: CATSARLAPYEQYF. The CDR3 DNA reads TGTGCCACCAGCGCCCGACTAGCGCCCTACGAGCAGTACTTC. This chain joins TRBV15 and TRBJ2-7; TRBD2 matches at 8 bases. J lost 2 bases, V lost 5 bases, and 5 bases had no gene match. The germline V gene has CDR1 LNHNV and CDR2 YYDKDF (reference sequence). CDR3 length: 14 amino acids.